The T cell receptor beta chain described here comes from a study of T-cell reconstitution after alpha-beta-depleted transplantation in children. This clonotype has ten or more counts. The CDR3 runs to 13 residues. The V end was cut by 2 bases, the J end by 8 bases, with 12 bases between. The germline V gene encodes CDR1 SGHTA and CDR2 FQGNSA. Preparation of the TCRbeta library was carried out with unique molecular identifiers. MiXCR, run by TCRdb on the PCR reads, gives a single entry per CDR3 protein. The profile shows about 480,000 distinct CDR3 sequences, about 12% of them singletons. The sequencing here drew on PBMCs from the stem cell graft donor, taken from the stem cell graft. The receptor was isolated from a human donor who donated a stem cell graft to a child with combined immunodeficiency. The J gene is TRBJ1-2, the V gene TRBV7-2, with D possibly TRBD1 on 5 matching bases. In DNA form, the CDR3 reads TGTGCCAGCAGCTTAAGGCAGGGTAGGGGCTACACCTTC. It encodes CASSLRQGRGYTF.